Sequencing of this T cell receptor (beta chain) was carried out in a study of T cells in Graves' hyperthyroidism and ophthalmopathy. Study-level background: Before any treatment, at initial diagnosis, peripheral blood was collected.

RNA transcripts were the template for amplifying TCR beta CDR3 regions. The HTBI primer set drove a first-round RT-PCR of the TCR CDR3. Via MiXCR, TCRdb re-called the multiplex PCR reads, giving one row per CDR3 protein. The repertoire holds 300,000 to 400,000 distinct CDR3 sequences, 11% to 15% seen once, with approximately 23% in the top ten. V shed 0 bases, J shed 5 bases, and the junction held 7 bases outside the gene matches. The CDR3 totals 17 residues. Germline loops: CDR1 MGHRA, CDR2 YSYEKL. The sample was blood. This TCR was recovered from a woman aged 25 to 39 with Graves' hyperthyroidism. V usage is TRBV4-1 and J usage is TRBJ2-3; 11 positions agree with TRBD1. The CDR3, as DNA: TGCGCCAGCAGCCAAGAAACGGACAGGGGGCAAAAAGATACGCAGTATTTT. Amino acids: CASSQETDRGQKDTQYF.